This T cell receptor (beta chain) is from a study of T cell repertoires in cytomegalovirus infection. Study details: Recently identified HLA-C-restricted and well-studied HLA-B-restricted CMV epitopes were used. Public TCR beta signature analysis indicated the presence of both CMV infection and matching HLA type.

Study results and limitations: Dominant in the ex vivo response were TCR beta clonotypes restricted by HLA-C and specific for CMV.

The CDR3 covers 14 residues. Trimming removed 5 bases at V and 9 bases at J, with 14 bases between. Germline loops: CDR1 MDHEN, CDR2 SYDVKM. TCRdb ran MiXCR on the reads and lists one entry per CDR3 protein. This sample yields about 500,000 distinct CDR3 sequences, of which about 33% are seen a single time; 17% belongs to the top ten. This clonotype was seen just once. Its target is not known. This TCR came from a human donor in good health (CMV status not recorded). Some clones in this sample may be carry-over from other donors' samples. The rearrangement uses TRBV28 and TRBJ1-6, with D unclear. The sample in question was cultured PBMCs, obtained from culture after CMV antigen stimulation. CDR3 coding DNA: TGTGCCAGCAGTGAGGTGACAAGAGGTTCACCCCTCCACTTT. As protein: CASSEVTRGSPLHF.